The table lists the clone carrying this TCR beta chain with a few counts. Its antigen is as yet unknown. Recipients were bled about 28 days pretransplant and at posttransplant days 30, 100, 180. Generated by immunoSEQ multiplex PCR, the TCRdb table keeps only in-frame clones and is missing some. The sample comprises just over 1,500 clones, 65% to 90% of which are singletons, and approximately 5.1% rests with the top ten. The sample comes from a study of T cell clonotyping in hematopoietic cell transplantation. The study, taken as a whole, reports: Recipient TCR diversity dropped after transplant; expanded clonotypes rose from day 30 to 180.

The source was PBMCs, collected 30 days after allogeneic stem cell transplant. The TCR was taken from a male patient aged 30 to 39 who had an allogeneic stem cell transplant, so T cells may come from the graft donor. Some clones in this sample may be carry-over from other donors' samples.

CDR3 in DNA: TGTGCCAGTAGTATCTTAGGGGGCTCGGGGAACACTGAAGCTTTCTTT. Amino acids: CASSILGGSGNTEAFF. The gene calls are TRBV19 and TRBJ1-1; the match to TRBD1 covers 7 bases. In germline, CDR1 is LNHDA, CDR2 SQIVND (reference sequence). V was pared by 3 bases and J by 1 base, with 8 bases of the junction left unmatched. The CDR3 has 16 residues.